This TCR beta chain was profiled in a study of blood T cell repertoires in COVID-19. Overall study context: Acute and convalescent COVID-19 samples came from the United States, Italy and Spain. PBMCs, B-cell-depleted T cells, or T cells were the source of the cDNA or gDNA that made up the material.

The authors' processing: The authors estimated nucleated cell counts from reference gene primer amplification. TCRdb keeps only in-frame clones here, not all; method: immunoSEQ multiplex PCR. The V and J calls and clone size were taken over from that table, and D and trimming were inferred from the DNA. The sample has roughly 300,000 clones, 90% to 95% seen once. CDR1 LNHDA and CDR2 SQIVND come from the germline V gene (reference sequence). The ends lost 4 bases at V and 0 bases at J; junction bases unmatched: 6. The CDR3 is 16 residues long. Followed over time, Seattle patients had been enrolled while infection was active.

The TCR comes from a woman in her twenties or thirties with COVID-19, enrolled during active disease. The gene calls are TRBV19 and TRBJ2-3; TRBD2 matches 8 bases. The sample comprised peripheral blood. CDR3 coding DNA: TGTGCCAGTAGTACACCGACTAGCGCCAGCACAGATACGCAGTATTTT. Translated: CASSTPTSASTDTQYF.